One sample yielded the 2 T cell receptor beta chains listed below, sequenced in a study of shared clonotypes between healthy human individuals. Here immunoSEQ multiplex PCR was the method, and the copy in TCRdb shows in-frame clones only, minus some. The table records roughly 1,000,000 clones, more than 75% of them present only once. Input material: memory CD4+ T cells from PBMCs. The subset here: CD45RA-negative fraction. The receptors come from a man between 18 and 29 years old in good health. Some clones in this sample may be carry-over from other donors' samples.

The chain is built from TRBV28 and TRBJ2-2, with 10 positions matching TRBD1. CDR1 and CDR2 (germline): MDHEN, SYDVKM. This CDR3 is 15 amino acids long. Unmatched junction bases numbered 7, after V lost 6 bases and J lost 6 bases. The CDR3 nucleotides read TGTGCCAGCAGCCCGGGACAGGGGTACCCCGGGGAGCTGTTTTTT. It codes for CASSPGQGYPGELFF.

The chain recombines TRBV19 with TRBJ1-4; 7 nucleotides line up with TRBD1. This CDR3 has 14 residues. Germline lookup yields CDR1 LNHDA and CDR2 SQIVND (reference sequence). Trimming at V came to 9 bases and at J to 7 bases, leaving 11 bases not matched to a gene. The CDR3 loop is CASRYDRVGEKLFF. As DNA, the CDR3 is TGTGCCAGCCGCTATGACAGGGTCGGTGAAAAACTGTTTTTT.